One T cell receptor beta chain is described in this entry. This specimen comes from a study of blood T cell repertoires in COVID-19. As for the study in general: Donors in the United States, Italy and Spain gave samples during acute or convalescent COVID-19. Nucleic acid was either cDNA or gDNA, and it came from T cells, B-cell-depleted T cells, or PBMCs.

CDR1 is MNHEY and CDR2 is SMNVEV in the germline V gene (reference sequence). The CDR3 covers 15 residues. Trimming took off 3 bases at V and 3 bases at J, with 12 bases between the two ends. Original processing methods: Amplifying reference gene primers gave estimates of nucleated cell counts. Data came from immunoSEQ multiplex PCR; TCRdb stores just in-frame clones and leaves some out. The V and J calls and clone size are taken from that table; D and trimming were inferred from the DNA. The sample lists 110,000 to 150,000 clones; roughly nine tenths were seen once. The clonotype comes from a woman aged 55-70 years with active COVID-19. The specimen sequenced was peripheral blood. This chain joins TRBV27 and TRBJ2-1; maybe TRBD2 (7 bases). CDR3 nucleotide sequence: TGTGCCAGCAGTTTGCGGGGGCCTATCTACAATGAGCAGTTCTTC. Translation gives CASSLRGPIYNEQFF.